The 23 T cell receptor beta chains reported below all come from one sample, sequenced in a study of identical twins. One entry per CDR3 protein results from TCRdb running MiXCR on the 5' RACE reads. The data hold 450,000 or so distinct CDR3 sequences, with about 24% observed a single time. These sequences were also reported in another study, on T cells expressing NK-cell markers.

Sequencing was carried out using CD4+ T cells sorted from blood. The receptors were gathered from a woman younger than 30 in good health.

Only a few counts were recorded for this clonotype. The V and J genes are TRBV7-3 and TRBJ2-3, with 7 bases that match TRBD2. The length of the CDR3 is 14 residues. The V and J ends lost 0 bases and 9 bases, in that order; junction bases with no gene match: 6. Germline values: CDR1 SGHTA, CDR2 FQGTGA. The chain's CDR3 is CASSLTASGETQYF. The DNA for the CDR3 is TGTGCCAGCAGCTTAACGGCTAGCGGCGAGACGCAGTATTTT.

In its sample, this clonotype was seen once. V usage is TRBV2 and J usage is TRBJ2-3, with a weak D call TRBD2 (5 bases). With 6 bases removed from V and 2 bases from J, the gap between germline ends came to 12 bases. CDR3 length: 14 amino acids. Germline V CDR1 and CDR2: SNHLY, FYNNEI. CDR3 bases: TGTGCCAGCAGACCGGGAATTAACACAGATACGCAGTATTTT. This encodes CASRPGINTDTQYF.

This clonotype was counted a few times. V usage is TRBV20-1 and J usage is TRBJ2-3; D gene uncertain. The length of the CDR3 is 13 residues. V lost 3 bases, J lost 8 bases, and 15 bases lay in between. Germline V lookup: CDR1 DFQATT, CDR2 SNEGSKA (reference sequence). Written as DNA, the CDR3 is TGCAGTGCTAGTAATCCCGCTATAGGTACGCAGTATTTT. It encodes CSASNPAIGTQYF.

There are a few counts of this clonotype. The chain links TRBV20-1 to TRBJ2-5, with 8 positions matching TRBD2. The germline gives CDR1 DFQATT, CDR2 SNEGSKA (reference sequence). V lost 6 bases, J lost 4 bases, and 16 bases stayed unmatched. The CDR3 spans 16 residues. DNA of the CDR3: TGCAGTGCCATTTCACGGGAGGGCTCGGTCTTAGAGACCCAGTACTTC. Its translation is CSAISREGSVLETQYF.

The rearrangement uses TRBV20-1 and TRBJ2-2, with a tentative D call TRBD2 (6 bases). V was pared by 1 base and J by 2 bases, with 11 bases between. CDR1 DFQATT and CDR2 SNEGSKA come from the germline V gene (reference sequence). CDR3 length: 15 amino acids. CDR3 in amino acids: CSARGGTANTGELFF. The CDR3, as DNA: TGCAGTGCTAGAGGCGGGACTGCAAACACCGGGGAGCTGTTTTTT.

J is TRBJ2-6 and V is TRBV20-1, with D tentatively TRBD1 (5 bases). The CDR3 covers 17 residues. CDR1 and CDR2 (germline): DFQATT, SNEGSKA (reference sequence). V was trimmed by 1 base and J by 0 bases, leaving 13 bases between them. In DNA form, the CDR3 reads TGCAGTGCTAGAGGGGGCGGCGGTAGCTCTGGGGCCAACGTCCTGACTTTC. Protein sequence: CSARGGGGSSGANVLTF.

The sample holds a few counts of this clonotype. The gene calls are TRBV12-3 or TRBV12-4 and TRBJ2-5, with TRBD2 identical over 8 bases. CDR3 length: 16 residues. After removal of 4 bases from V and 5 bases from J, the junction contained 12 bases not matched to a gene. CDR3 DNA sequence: TGTGCCAGCAGTTCACCCGGGCGGGAGGCCAAGGAGACCCAGTACTTC. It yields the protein CASSSPGREAKETQYF.

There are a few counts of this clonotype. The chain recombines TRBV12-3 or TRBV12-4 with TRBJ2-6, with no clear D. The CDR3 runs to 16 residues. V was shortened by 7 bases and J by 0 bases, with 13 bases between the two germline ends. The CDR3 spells CASTYSQLSGANVLTF. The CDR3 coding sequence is TGTGCCAGCACCTATTCACAGCTCTCTGGGGCCAACGTCCTGACTTTC.

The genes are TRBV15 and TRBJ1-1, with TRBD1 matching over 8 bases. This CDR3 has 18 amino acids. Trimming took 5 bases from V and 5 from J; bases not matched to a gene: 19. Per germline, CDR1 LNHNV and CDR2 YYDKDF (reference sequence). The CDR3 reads CATSDGPRDRLFRTEAFF. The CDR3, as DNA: TGTGCCACCAGCGATGGACCCCGGGACAGGCTATTCCGGACTGAAGCTTTCTTT. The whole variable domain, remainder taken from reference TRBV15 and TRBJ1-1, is DAMVIQNPRYQVTQFGKPVTLSCSQTLNHNVMYWYQQKSSQAPKLLFHYYDKDFNNEADTPDNFQSRRPNTSFCFLDIRSPGLGDTAMYLCATSDGPRDRLFRTEAFFGQGTRLTVV.

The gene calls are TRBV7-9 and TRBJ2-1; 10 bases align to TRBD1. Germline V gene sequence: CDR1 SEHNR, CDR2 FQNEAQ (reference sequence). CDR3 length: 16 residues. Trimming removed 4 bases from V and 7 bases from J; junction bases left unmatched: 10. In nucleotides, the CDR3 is TGTGCCAGCAGCTCCGGCCGGGGACAGGGGAGGAATGAGCAGTTCTTC. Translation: CASSSGRGQGRNEQFF.

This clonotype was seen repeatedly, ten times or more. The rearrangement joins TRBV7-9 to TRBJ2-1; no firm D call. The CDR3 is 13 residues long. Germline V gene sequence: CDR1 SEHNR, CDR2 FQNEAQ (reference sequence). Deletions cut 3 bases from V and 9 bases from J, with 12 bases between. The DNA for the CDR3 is TGTGCCAGCAGCTTTACTTCCGGGCCTGAGCAGTTCTTC. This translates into CASSFTSGPEQFF.

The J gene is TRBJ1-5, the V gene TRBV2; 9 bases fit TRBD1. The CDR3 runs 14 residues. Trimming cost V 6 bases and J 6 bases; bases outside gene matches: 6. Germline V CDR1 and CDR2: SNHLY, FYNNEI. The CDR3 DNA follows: TGTGCCAGCAGACTGGACAGGGGCTCTCAGCCCCAGCATTTT. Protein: CASRLDRGSQPQHF.

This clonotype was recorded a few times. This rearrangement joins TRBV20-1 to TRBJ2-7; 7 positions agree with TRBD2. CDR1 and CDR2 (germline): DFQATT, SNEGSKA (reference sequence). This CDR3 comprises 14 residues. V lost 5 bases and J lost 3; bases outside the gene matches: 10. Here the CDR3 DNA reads TGCAGTGCTGCCACTCCGGGGGGAGGCTACGAGCAGTACTTC. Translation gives CSAATPGGGYEQYF.

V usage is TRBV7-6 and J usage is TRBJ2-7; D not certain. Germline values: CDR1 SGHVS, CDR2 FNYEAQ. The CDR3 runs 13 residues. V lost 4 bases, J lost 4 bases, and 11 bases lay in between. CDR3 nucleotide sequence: TGTGCCAGCAGCTCCGCGACTGGGTACGAGCAGTACTTC. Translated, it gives CASSSATGYEQYF.

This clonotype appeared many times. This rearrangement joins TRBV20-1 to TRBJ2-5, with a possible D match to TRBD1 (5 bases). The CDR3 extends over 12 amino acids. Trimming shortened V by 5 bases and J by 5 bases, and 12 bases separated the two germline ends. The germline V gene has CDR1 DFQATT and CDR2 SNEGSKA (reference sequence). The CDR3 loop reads CSAGQGRETQYF. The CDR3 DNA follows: TGCAGTGCTGGGCAGGGTCGGGAGACCCAGTACTTC.

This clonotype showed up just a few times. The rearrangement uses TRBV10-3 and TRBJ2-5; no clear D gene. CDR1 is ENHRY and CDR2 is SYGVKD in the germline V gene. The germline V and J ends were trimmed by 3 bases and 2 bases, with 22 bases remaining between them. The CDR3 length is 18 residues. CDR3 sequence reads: CAISDTPRSHTSQETQYF. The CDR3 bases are TGTGCCATCAGTGATACCCCGCGGTCCCACACCTCACAAGAGACCCAGTACTTC.

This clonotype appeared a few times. The CDR3 region is CASSEYTGGNIYEQYF. CDR3 nucleotide sequence: TGTGCCAGCAGTGAATATACAGGGGGAAACATCTACGAGCAGTACTTC. The V call is TRBV25-1, the J call TRBJ2-7, with 8 bases aligning to TRBD1. The CDR3 is 16 residues long. Trimming removed 0 bases from V and 3 bases from J; junction bases left unmatched: 7. CDR1 is MGHDK, CDR2 SYGVNS, per germline.

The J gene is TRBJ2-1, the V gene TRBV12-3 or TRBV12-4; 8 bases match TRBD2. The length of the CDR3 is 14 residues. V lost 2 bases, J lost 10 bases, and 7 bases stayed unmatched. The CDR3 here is CASSLLGGAGEQFF. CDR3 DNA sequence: TGTGCCAGCAGTTTACTCGGGGGGGCTGGGGAGCAGTTCTTC.

This CDR3 reads CASSRDTSTETQYF. In DNA, the CDR3 is TGCGCCAGCAGCCGGGACACTAGCACGGAGACCCAGTACTTC. This chain uses TRBV5-1 with TRBJ2-5; D assignment may be TRBD1 or TRBD2 (6 bases each). The CDR3 runs 14 residues. Trimming took off 4 bases at V and 5 bases at J, with 15 bases between the two ends. The germline V gene encodes CDR1 SGHRS and CDR2 YFSETQ.

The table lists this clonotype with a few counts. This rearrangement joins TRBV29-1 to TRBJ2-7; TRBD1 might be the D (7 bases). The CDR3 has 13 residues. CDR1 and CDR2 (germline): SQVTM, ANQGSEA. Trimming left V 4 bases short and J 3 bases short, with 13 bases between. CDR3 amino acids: CSVVGRGDYEQYF. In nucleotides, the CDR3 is TGCAGCGTTGTGGGCAGGGGGGACTACGAGCAGTACTTC.

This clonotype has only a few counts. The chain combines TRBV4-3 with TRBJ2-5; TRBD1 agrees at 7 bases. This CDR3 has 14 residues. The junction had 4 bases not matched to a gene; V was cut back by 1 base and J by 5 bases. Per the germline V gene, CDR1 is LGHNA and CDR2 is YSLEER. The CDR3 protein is CASSQGLGGETQYF. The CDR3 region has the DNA TGCGCCAGCAGCCAAGGGTTAGGGGGCGAGACCCAGTACTTC.

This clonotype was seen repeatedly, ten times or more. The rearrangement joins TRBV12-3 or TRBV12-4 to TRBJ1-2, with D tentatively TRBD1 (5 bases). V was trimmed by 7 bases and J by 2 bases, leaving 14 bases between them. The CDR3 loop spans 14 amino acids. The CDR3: CASTARATNYGYTF. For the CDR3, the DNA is TGTGCCAGCACCGCCAGGGCGACCAACTATGGCTACACCTTC.

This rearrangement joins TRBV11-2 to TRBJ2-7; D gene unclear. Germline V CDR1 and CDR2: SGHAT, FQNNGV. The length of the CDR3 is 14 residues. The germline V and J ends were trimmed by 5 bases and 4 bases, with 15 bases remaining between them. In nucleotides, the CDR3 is TGTGCCAGCAGCCGCGGTACAGTTGCGTACGAGCAGTACTTC. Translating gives CASSRGTVAYEQYF.